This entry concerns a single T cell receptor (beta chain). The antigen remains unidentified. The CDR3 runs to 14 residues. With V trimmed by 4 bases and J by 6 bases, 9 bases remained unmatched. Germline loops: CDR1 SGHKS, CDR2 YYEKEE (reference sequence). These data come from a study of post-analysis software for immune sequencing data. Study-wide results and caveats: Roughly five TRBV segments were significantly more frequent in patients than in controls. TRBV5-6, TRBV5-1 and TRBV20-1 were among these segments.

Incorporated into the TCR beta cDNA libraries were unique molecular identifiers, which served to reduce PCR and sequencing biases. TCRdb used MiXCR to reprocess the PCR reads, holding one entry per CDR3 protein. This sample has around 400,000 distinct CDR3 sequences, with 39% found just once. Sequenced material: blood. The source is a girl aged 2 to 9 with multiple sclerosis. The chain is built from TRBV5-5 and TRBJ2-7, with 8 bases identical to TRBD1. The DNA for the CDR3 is TGTGCCAGCAGCCAAGGGACAGGCCCGTTCGAGCAGTACTTC. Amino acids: CASSQGTGPFEQYF.